Below, 21 T cell receptor beta chains from the same sample are listed, as sequenced in a study of blood T cell repertoires in COVID-19. Sequenced by immunoSEQ multiplex PCR; TCRdb stores in-frame clones only, minus some. Of approximately 440,000 clones listed, about 87% were seen once; the top ten hold around 12%. Sequences were obtained from peripheral blood. All receptors come from a woman aged 45-65 years with COVID-19, enrolled during active disease.

This clone was counted a single time. The J gene is TRBJ1-3, the V gene TRBV18, with D maybe TRBD1 (6 bases). This CDR3 spans 14 amino acids. V gave up 0 bases and J gave up 6 bases, with 9 bases separating them. Germline values: CDR1 KGHSH, CDR2 LQKENI. The chain's CDR3 is CASSPPDSLNTIYF. The DNA of the CDR3 is TGTGCCAGCTCACCACCGGACAGCCTAAACACCATATATTTT.

The chain uses TRBV7-3 and TRBJ1-1; D uncertain. Per the germline V gene, CDR1 is SGHTA and CDR2 is FQGTGA. The CDR3 loop spans 13 amino acids. The V end lost 4 bases, the J end lost 4 bases, and 10 bases lay between the germline ends. For the CDR3, the DNA is TGTGCCAGCAGCTCCTGGCCGGGCACTGAAGCTTTCTTT. Translated: CASSSWPGTEAFF. Using reference TRBV7-3 and TRBJ1-1 for the parts outside the CDR3, the full variable domain is GAGVSQTPSNKVTEKGKYVELRCDPISGHTALYWYRQSLGQGPEFLIYFQGTGAADDSGLPNDRFFAVRPEGSVSTLKIQRTERGDSAVYLCASSSWPGTEAFFGQGTRLTVV.

V usage is TRBV7-9 and J usage is TRBJ1-5, with 7 bases lining up with TRBD1. The CDR3 consists of 19 residues. The germline V gene has CDR1 SEHNR and CDR2 FQNEAQ (reference sequence). Trimming at V came to 1 base and at J to 2 bases, leaving 14 bases not matched to a gene. The CDR3 DNA reads TGTGCCAGCAGCTTAGGCCTGACAGGGTCGGGTAAAGGCAATCAGCCCCAGCATTTT. Translating gives CASSLGLTGSGKGNQPQHF. Variable domain in full (rest from reference TRBV7-9 and TRBJ1-5): DTGVSQNPRHKITKRGQNVTFRCDPISEHNRLYWYRQTLGQGPEFLTYFQNEAQLEKSRLLSDRFSAERPKGSFSTLEIQRTEQGDSAMYLCASSLGLTGSGKGNQPQHFGDGTRLSIL.

The gene calls are TRBV6-1 and TRBJ1-1, with TRBD1 identical over 7 bases. Germline V gene sequence: CDR1 MNHNS, CDR2 SASEGT. The junction had 11 bases not matched to a gene; V was cut back by 4 bases and J by 0 bases. This CDR3 region has 17 residues. The CDR3 DNA sequence: TGTGCCAGCAGTGGGACTCTGGGGACAGCCATGAACACTGAAGCTTTCTTT. Translating gives CASSGTLGTAMNTEAFF.

The chain recombines TRBV27 with TRBJ2-2, with a tentative D call TRBD1 (6 bases). The CDR3 totals 13 residues. Trimming took 3 bases from V and 7 from J, leaving 9 bases between them. From germline, CDR1 is MNHEY and CDR2 SMNVEV (reference sequence). CDR3 sequence reads: CASSLTGVGELFF. The CDR3 DNA follows: TGTGCCAGCAGTTTGACAGGCGTCGGGGAGCTGTTTTTT.

The gene calls are TRBV7-2 and TRBJ2-3; 10 bases match TRBD2. Trimming removed 1 base from V and 7 bases from J; junction bases left unmatched: 5. Germline V CDR1 and CDR2: SGHTA, FQGNSA. The length of the CDR3 is 15 residues. CDR3: CASSLVSGGANTQYF. The CDR3 region has the DNA TGTGCCAGCAGCTTAGTAAGCGGGGGGGCGAATACGCAGTATTTT.

This chain connects TRBV4-1 to TRBJ1-2; 11 nucleotides align to TRBD1. The CDR3 has 15 residues. Germline loops: CDR1 MGHRA, CDR2 YSYEKL. V lost 4 bases to trimming and J lost 6 bases; unmatched junction nucleotides: 7. The CDR3 region has the DNA TGCGCCAGCAGCCGCCCGGGACAGGGGGAAGATGGCTACACCTTC. This codes for CASSRPGQGEDGYTF.

The rearrangement joins TRBV6-5 to TRBJ1-4; D is possibly TRBD1 (5 bases). CDR1 is MNHEY, CDR2 SVGAGI, per germline. The V gene lost 2 bases and the J gene lost 7 bases, with 11 bases spanning the gap. This CDR3 contains 14 residues. The CDR3 is CASSYGVRAEKLFF. The CDR3 DNA is TGTGCCAGCAGTTACGGGGTCAGGGCTGAAAAACTGTTTTTT.

The CDR3 reads CASSVAGERSPLHF. CDR3 DNA: TGTGCCAGCAGCGTAGCCGGGGAACGATCACCCCTCCACTTT. The chain recombines TRBV9 with TRBJ1-6, with D uncertain. Trimming stripped 0 bases from V and 10 bases from J, with 11 bases between. Germline CDR1 SGDLS, CDR2 YYNGEE. The CDR3 sequence is 14 residues long.

The chain joins TRBV11-2 to TRBJ1-1; D ambiguous. V lost 4 bases to trimming and J lost 2 bases, with 11 bases between them. The CDR3 runs to 14 residues. Germline CDR1 SGHAT, CDR2 FQNNGV. This CDR3 reads CASSSRVINTEAFF. CDR3 sequence (DNA): TGTGCCAGCAGCTCCCGGGTTATCAACACTGAAGCTTTCTTT.

The chain uses TRBV19 and TRBJ2-7, with 7 positions matching TRBD1. Germline lookup yields CDR1 LNHDA and CDR2 SQIVND (reference sequence). The CDR3 runs 14 residues. J lost 3 bases, V lost 5 bases, and 7 bases had no gene match. The CDR3 loop reads CASSPSRQGYEQYF. The CDR3 DNA reads as TGTGCCAGTAGTCCCAGCAGACAGGGCTACGAGCAGTACTTC.

The chain has TRBV7-3 and TRBJ2-3; 7 nucleotides agree with TRBD2. The CDR3 sequence is 16 residues long. Germline V gene sequence: CDR1 SGHTA, CDR2 FQGTGA. The trim removed 2 bases at V and 5 bases at J, leaving 10 bases unmatched. CDR3 nucleotide sequence: TGTGCCAGCAGCTTAGGGCCAGCGGGGCTCCAAGATACGCAGTATTTT. It codes for CASSLGPAGLQDTQYF.

The chain carries TRBV3-1 (or the pseudogene TRBV3-2) and TRBJ2-5, with a weak D call TRBD1 (6 bases). Germline V lookup: CDR1 LGHDT, CDR2 YNNKEL (reference sequence). The germline V and J ends were trimmed by 4 bases and 5 bases, with 14 bases remaining between them. The CDR3 is 14 residues long. The CDR3 region is CASSPGALRETQYF. The DNA of the CDR3 is TGTGCCAGCAGCCCAGGGGCTTTAAGGGAGACCCAGTACTTC.

This chain joins TRBV7-2 and TRBJ1-1, with D possibly matching TRBD1 (5 bases). Germline V lookup: CDR1 SGHTA, CDR2 FQGNSA. CDR3 length: 16 residues. V was trimmed by 5 bases and J by 0 bases, leaving 16 bases between them. The CDR3 bases are TGTGCCAGCAGCCATGGGGCGGCGCGATTGAACACTGAAGCTTTCTTT. Its translation is CASSHGAARLNTEAFF.

The chain links TRBV3-1 (or the pseudogene TRBV3-2) to TRBJ2-3, with TRBD2 matching 9 bases. Germline CDR1 and CDR2: LGHDT and YNNKEL (reference sequence). The CDR3 is made up of 15 amino acids. The ends lost 3 bases at V and 5 bases at J; junction bases unmatched: 6. CDR3 protein: CASSQTSGSVDTQYF. In DNA form, the CDR3 reads TGTGCCAGCAGCCAGACTAGCGGTAGTGTAGATACGCAGTATTTT.

The rearrangement joins TRBV24-1 to TRBJ2-1, with a weak D call TRBD1 (5 bases). The V gene lost 7 bases and the J gene lost 6 bases, with 15 bases spanning the gap. CDR3 size: 14 residues. From germline, CDR1 is KGHDR and CDR2 SFDVKD. The CDR3 is CATRRQGHFNEQFF. As DNA, the CDR3 is TGTGCCACCAGGCGCCAAGGACACTTCAATGAGCAGTTCTTC.

This chain uses TRBV7-2 with TRBJ1-6; no clear D. Germline V gene lookup returns CDR1 SGHTA and CDR2 FQGNSA. Trimming took 9 bases from V and 7 from J, leaving 16 bases between them. This CDR3 contains 14 residues. The CDR3 protein is CARPSRGLNSPLHF. For the CDR3, the DNA is TGTGCCAGACCGAGCCGAGGGTTGAATTCACCCCTCCACTTT.

The CDR3 loop is CASSYGRVAGSSYEQYF. The CDR3 coding sequence is TGTGCCAGCAGTTACGGCCGAGTAGCGGGGAGCTCCTACGAGCAGTACTTC. V usage is TRBV6-2 or TRBV6-3 and J usage is TRBJ2-7; 8 bases are a match to TRBD2. CDR3 size: 17 residues. With 2 bases clipped from V and 0 bases from J, the junction kept 9 bases outside the gene matches. Germline V gene lookup returns CDR1 MNHEY and CDR2 SVGEGT.

This sequence joins TRBV6-5 and TRBJ1-2; possibly TRBD1 for D (6 bases). The CDR3 length is 13 residues. Germline loops: CDR1 MNHEY, CDR2 SVGAGI. V was pared by 7 bases and J by 3 bases, with 12 bases between. CDR3 nucleotides: TGTGCCAGCACCATAAACAGGGACTATGGCTACACCTTC. Encoded protein: CASTINRDYGYTF.

The genes are TRBV6-1 and TRBJ2-7, with a weak D call TRBD2 (5 bases). Germline values: CDR1 MNHNS, CDR2 SASEGT. Trimming pared 2 bases from V and 6 bases from J, leaving 14 bases between. This CDR3 is built from 14 residues. The chain's CDR3 is CASSESPLRGEQYF. The CDR3 DNA follows: TGTGCCAGCAGTGAATCCCCTCTCCGGGGCGAGCAGTACTTC.

This clone was picked up one time. This rearrangement joins TRBV28 to TRBJ1-1; TRBD1 matches at 10 bases. The germline CDR1 and CDR2 sequences are MDHEN and SYDVKM. With 8 bases clipped from V and 5 bases from J, the junction kept 11 bases outside the gene matches. This CDR3 region has 15 residues. DNA of the CDR3: TGTGCCAGCGGCGGACAGGGGGTTTTTGGGACTGAAGCTTTCTTT. Translated, it gives CASGGQGVFGTEAFF.